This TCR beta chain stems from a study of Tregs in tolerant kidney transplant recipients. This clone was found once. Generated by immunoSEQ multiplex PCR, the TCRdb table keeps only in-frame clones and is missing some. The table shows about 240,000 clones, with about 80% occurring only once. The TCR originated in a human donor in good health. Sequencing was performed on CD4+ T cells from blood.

The CDR3 loop reads CASSGQGRPIGGTDTQYF. The CDR3 region has the DNA TGTGCCAGCAGTGGACAGGGAAGGCCCATTGGCGGCACAGATACGCAGTATTTT. The chain carries TRBV28 and TRBJ2-3; 8 positions match TRBD1. The germline CDR1 and CDR2 sequences are MDHEN and SYDVKM. Germline trimming cut 5 bases from V and 1 base from J; bases unmatched to any gene: 14. The CDR3 consists of 18 residues. Based on the CDR3 plus reference TRBV28 and TRBJ2-3, the full variable domain is DVKVTQSSRYLVKRTGEKVFLECVQDMDHENMFWYRQDPGLGLRLIYFSYDVKMKEKGDIPEGYSVSREKKERFSLILESASTNQTSMYLCASSGQGRPIGGTDTQYFGPGTRLTVL.